This T cell receptor (beta chain) was recovered during a study of STAT5B mutations in CD4+ large granular lymphocyte leukemia (dated by TCRdb to between 2022 and 2023). As for the study more broadly: Among the healthy controls, the CDR3 'QG' motif was associated with a particular HLA allele. The TCRbeta repertoires of CD4+ T-cell large granular lymphocyte leukemia patients were compared with the TCRbeta repertoires of healthy blood donors. Flow cytometry on FACSCanto II or FACSVerse showed that the purified fractions were more than 95% pure among lymphocytes.

Healthy controls were roughly 37 blood donors whose buffy coats came from the Finnish Red Cross blood service. All TCR-sequenced material derived from peripheral blood: patient blood samples and healthy donor buffy coats. Ficoll-Hypaque gradient centrifugation was used to isolate peripheral blood mononuclear cells. For the healthy controls, CD4+ cells were obtained from buffy coats by magnetic purification. Genomic DNA was extracted using the Gentra Puregene Cell and Tissue kit, and a Qubit 2.0 fluorometer was used to quantify it. The immunoSEQ assay at survey resolution was used to sequence TCRbeta rearrangements from genomic DNA. The original pipeline was this. In the TCR sequencing data, the lowest productive clonotype frequency that could be detected was 2.59 x 10-5. Only productive TCRbeta rearrangements, meaning sequences that were complete and in-frame, were kept for the analyses. The clonality of each sample was calculated as Simpson clonality in the immunoSEQ Analyzer version 3.0. Clones were grouped by frequency into very rare, small, medium, large (1-20%) or hyperexpanded (>20%) categories. Generation probabilities were estimated with OLGA 1.2.3, V-gene circos plots were generated with VDJtools, specificities were searched for in VDJdb, and CDR3 motifs were identified with GLIPH. Drawn from immuneACCESS, this table holds only the in-frame rearrangements with V and J called that TCRdb kept. Clones are partly lost; checked studies trace under half to an unresolved V gene and leave the rest unexplained. The V and J calls and clone size are taken from that table; D and trimming were inferred from the DNA. Within this sample are under 35,000 clones, with approximately 79% of them counted one time only. The ten biggest clones cover approximately 2.3% of the sample.

This clone appeared once. The target of this receptor is not known. The input lacks base qualities; no much larger clone sits a single base away. Reading from cysteine to phenylalanine, the CDR3 counts 18 amino acids. The retained sequence is limited to the CDR3, 54 bases, with the frame set at the first base. V is clipped by 3 bases and J by 0 bases, and the sequence between their germline boundaries is 18 bases long. CDR1 and CDR2, per the germline V gene, are SGHVS and FQNEAQ. Beyond this particular receptor, the publication reports: Each patient's main leukemic clonotypes were private, but approximately 23% of these clonotypes showed up at low frequency in the non-leukemic repertoires of other patients. TRBV06-family usage was enriched among the top patient clones (8/27) compared with healthy controls (2/35). Compared with healthy CD4+ repertoires, CD4-sorted patient repertoires appeared more clonal, and this difference remained even after the putative leukemic clones were removed. The data were not HLA-matched, and the higher clonality in CD4+ T-LGLL than in CD8+ T-LGLL could be due to the relatively small sample size.

The receptor was derived from a human donor in good health. The chain uses TRBV7-8 and TRBJ1-3, with TRBD1 as a weak D call on 5 bases. Sequences were obtained from CD4+ T cells from blood buffy coats. The DNA sequence reads TGTGCCAGCAGCTTGATCTTGGGACCGCTGAGCTCTGGAAACACCATATATTTT. Its translation reads: CASSLILGPLSSGNTIYF.